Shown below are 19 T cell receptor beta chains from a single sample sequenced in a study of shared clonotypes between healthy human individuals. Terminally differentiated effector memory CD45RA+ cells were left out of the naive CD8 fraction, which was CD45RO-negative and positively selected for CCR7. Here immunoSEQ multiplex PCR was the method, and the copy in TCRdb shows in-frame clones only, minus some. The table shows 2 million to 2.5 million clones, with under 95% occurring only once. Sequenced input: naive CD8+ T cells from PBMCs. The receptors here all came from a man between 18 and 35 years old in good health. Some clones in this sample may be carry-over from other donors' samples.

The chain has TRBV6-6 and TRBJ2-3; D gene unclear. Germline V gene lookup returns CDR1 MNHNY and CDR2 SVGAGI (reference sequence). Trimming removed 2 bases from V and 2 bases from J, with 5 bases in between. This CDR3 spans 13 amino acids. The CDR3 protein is CASSYGHTDTQYF. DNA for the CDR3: TGTGCCAGCAGTTACGGGCACACAGATACGCAGTATTTT.

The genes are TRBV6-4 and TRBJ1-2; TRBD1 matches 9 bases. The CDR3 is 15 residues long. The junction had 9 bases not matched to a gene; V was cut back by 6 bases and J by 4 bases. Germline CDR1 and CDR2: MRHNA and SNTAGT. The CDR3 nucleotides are TGTGCCAGCAGCACCGGGACAGGGCCGGGCTATGGCTACACCTTC. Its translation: CASSTGTGPGYGYTF.

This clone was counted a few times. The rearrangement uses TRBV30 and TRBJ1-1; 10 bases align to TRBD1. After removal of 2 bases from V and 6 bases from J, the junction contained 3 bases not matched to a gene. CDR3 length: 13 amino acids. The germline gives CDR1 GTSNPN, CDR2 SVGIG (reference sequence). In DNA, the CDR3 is TGTGCCTGGAGTTATGGACAGGGGGCTGAAGCTTTCTTT. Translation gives CAWSYGQGAEAFF. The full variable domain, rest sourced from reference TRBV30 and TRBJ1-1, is SQTIHQWPATLVQPVGSPLSLECTVEGTSNPNLYWYRQAAGRGLQLLFYSVGIGQISSEVPQNLSASRPQDRQFILSSKKLLLSDSGFYLCAWSYGQGAEAFFGQGTRLTVV.

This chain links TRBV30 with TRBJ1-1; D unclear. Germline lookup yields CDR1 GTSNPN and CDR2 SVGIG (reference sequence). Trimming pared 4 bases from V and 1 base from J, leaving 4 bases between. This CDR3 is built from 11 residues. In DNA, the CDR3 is TGTGCCTGGATCTGGAACACTGAAGCTTTCTTT. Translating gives CAWIWNTEAFF.

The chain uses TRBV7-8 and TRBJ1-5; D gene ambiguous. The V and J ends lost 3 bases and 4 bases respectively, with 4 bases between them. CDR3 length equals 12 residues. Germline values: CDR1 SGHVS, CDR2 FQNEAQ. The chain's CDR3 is CASSFPNQPQHF. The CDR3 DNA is TGTGCCAGCAGCTTCCCTAATCAGCCCCAGCATTTT.

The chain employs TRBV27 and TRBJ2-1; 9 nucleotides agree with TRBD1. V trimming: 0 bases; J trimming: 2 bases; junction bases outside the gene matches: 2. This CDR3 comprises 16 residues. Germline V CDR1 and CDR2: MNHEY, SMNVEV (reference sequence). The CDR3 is CASSLSGQGAYNEQFF. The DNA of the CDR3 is TGTGCCAGCAGTTTATCGGGACAGGGAGCCTACAATGAGCAGTTCTTC.

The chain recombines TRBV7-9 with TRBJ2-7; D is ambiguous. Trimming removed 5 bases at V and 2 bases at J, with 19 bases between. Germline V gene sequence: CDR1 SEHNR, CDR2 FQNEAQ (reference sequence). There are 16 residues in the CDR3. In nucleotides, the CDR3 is TGTGCCAGCAGCCCCTCCCCCTCCGCGCTCACCTACGAGCAGTACTTC. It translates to CASSPSPSALTYEQYF.

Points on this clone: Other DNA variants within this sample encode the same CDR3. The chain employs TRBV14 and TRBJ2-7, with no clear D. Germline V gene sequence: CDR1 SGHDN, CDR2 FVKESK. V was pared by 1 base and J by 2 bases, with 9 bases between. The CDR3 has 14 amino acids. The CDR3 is CASSQVGRPYEQYF. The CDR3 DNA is TGTGCCAGCAGCCAAGTTGGCAGGCCCTACGAGCAGTACTTC.

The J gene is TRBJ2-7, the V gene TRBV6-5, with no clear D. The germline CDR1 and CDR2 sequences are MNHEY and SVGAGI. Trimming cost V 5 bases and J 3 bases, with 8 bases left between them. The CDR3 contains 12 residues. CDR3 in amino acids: CASSHSNYEQYF. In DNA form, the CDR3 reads TGTGCCAGCAGTCACAGTAACTACGAGCAGTACTTC.

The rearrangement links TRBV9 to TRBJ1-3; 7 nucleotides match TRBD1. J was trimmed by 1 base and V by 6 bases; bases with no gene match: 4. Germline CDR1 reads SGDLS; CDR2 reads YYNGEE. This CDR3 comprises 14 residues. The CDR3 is CASNTGQSGNTIYF. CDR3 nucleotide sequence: TGTGCCAGCAACACGGGACAGTCTGGAAACACCATATATTTT.

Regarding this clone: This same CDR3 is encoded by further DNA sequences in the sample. The CDR3 spells CASSVAGGPYEQYF. In DNA, the CDR3 is TGTGCCAGCAGCGTCGCGGGAGGGCCCTACGAGCAGTACTTC. This chain joins TRBV9 and TRBJ2-7; 9 nucleotides line up with TRBD2. The CDR3 runs to 14 residues. V trimming: 2 bases; J trimming: 2 bases; junction bases outside the gene matches: 2. The germline gives CDR1 SGDLS, CDR2 YYNGEE.

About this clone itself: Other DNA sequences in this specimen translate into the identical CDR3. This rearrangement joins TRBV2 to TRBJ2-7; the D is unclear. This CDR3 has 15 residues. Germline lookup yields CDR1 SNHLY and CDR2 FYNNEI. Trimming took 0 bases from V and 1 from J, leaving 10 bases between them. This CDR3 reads CASSEALQRSYEQYF. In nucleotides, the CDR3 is TGTGCCAGCAGTGAAGCGCTTCAACGGTCCTACGAGCAGTACTTC.

The CDR3 nucleotides are TGTGCCACCAGCCGCGGGGTTTACAATGAGCAGTTCTTC. Translated, it gives CATSRGVYNEQFF. V and J are TRBV15 and TRBJ2-1; D might be TRBD2 (6 bases). The CDR3 covers 13 residues. Trimming cost V 5 bases and J 4 bases, with 9 bases left between them. Looked up from germline, CDR1 is LNHNV and CDR2 is YYDKDF (reference sequence).

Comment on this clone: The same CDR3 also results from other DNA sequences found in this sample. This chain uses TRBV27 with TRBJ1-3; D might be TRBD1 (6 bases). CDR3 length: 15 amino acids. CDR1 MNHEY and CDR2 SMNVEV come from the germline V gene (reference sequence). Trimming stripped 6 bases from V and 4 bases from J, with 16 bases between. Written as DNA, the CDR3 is TGTGCCAGCAGCCCCTCCGGGGGCCCAGGAAACACCATATATTTT. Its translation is CASSPSGGPGNTIYF.

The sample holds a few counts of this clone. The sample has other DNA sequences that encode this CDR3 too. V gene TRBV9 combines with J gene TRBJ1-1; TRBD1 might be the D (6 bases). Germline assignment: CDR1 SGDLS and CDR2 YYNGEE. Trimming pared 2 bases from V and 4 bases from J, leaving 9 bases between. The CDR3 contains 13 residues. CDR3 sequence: CASSVGGATEAFF. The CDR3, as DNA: TGTGCCAGCAGCGTCGGGGGGGCCACTGAAGCTTTCTTT.

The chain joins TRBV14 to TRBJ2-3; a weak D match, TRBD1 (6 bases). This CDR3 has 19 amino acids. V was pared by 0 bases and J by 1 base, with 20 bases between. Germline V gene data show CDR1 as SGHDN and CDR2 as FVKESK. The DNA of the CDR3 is TGTGCCAGCAGCCAAGAAGACAGGCGAACTCGAGATGGCACAGATACGCAGTATTTT. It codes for CASSQEDRRTRDGTDTQYF.

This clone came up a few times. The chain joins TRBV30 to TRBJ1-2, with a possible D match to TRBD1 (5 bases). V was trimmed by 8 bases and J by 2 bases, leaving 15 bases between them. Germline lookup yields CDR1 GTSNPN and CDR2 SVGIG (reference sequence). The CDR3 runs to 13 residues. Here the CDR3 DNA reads TGTGCCGGGGGGAAGATAGGGAACTATGGCTACACCTTC. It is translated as CAGGKIGNYGYTF.

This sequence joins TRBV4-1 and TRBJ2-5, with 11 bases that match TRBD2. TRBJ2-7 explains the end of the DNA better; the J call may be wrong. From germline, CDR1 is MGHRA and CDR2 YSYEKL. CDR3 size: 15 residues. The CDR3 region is CASSQLAGDTYEQYF. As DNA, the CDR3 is TGCGCCAGCAGTCAACTAGCGGGAGACACCTACGAGCAGTACTTC.

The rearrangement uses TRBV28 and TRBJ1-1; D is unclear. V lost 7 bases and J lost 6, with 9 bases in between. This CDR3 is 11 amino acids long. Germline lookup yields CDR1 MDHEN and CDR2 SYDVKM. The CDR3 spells CASIRGAEAFF. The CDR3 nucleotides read TGTGCCAGCATTCGTGGCGCTGAAGCTTTCTTT.